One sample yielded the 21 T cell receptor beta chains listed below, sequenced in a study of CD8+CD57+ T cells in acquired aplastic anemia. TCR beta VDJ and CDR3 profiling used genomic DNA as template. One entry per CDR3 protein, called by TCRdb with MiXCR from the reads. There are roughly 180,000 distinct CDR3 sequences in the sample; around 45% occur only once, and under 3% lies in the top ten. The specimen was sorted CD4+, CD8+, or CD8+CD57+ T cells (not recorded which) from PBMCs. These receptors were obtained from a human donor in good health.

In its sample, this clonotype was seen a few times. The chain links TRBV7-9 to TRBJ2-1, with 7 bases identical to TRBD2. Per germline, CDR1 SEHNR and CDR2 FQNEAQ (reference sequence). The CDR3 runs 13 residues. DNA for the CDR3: TGTGCAGGAAAGCGGGACTCCTACAATGAGCAGTTCTTC. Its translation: CAGKRDSYNEQFF.

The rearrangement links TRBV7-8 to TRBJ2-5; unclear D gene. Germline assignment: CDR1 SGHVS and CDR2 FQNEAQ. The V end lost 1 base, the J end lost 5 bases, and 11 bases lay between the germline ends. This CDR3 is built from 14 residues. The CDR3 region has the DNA TGTGCCAGCAGCTTAGGGCCCCTTCGGGAGACCCAGTACTTC. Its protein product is CASSLGPLRETQYF.

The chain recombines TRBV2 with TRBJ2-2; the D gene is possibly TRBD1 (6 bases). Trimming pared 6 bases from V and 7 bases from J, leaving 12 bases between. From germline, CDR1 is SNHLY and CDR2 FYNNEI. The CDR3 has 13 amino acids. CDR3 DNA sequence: TGTGCCAGCAGCCTGCAGGGGATCGGGGAGCTGTTTTTT. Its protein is CASSLQGIGELFF. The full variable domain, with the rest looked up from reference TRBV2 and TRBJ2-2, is EPEVTQTPSHQVTQMGQEVILRCVPISNHLYFYWYRQILGQKVEFLVSFYNNEISEKSEIFDDQFSVERPDGSNFTLKIRSTKLEDSAMYFCASSLQGIGELFFGEGSRLTVL.

The CDR3 sequence is CSASLETQYF. CDR3 sequence (DNA): TGCAGTGCTAGTCTGGAGACCCAGTACTTC. The V and J genes are TRBV20-1 and TRBJ2-5; D is unresolved. Trimming stripped 3 bases from V and 5 bases from J, with 4 bases between. Germline loops: CDR1 DFQATT, CDR2 SNEGSKA (reference sequence). CDR3 length equals 10 residues.

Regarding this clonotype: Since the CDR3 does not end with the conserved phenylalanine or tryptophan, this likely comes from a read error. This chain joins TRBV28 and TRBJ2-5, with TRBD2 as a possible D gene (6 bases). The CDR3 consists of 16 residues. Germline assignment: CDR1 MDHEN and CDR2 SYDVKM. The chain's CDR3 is CDSSLVGGRKGETQYS. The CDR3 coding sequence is TGTGACAGCAGTTTAGTGGGGGGACGCAAGGGCGAGACCCAGTACTCC.

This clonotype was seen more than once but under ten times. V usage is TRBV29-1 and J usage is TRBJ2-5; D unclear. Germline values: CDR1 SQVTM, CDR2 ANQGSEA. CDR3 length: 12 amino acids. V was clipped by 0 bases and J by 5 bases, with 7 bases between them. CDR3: CSVEEGGETQYF. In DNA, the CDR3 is TGCAGCGTTGAAGAGGGTGGCGAGACCCAGTACTTC.

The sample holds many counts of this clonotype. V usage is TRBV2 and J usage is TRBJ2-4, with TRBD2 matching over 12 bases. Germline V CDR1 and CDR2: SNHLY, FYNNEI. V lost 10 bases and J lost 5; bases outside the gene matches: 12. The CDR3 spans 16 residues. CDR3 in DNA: TGTGCCACACATACAGGACTAGCGGGATTTCAAAACATTCAGTACTTC. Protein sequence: CATHTGLAGFQNIQYF.

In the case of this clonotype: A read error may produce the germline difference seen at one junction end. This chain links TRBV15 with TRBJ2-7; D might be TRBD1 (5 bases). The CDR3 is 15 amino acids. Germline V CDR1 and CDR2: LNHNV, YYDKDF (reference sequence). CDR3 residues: CSTSREGVGGYEQYF. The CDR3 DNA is TGTTCCACCAGCAGAGAAGGGGTCGGTGGGTACGAGCAGTACTTC.

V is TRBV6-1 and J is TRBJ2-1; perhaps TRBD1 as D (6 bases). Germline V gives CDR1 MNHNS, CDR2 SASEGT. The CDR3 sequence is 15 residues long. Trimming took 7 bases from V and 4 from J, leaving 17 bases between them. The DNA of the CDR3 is TGTGCCAGCATACCACAGGGCCCCGCATACAATGAGCAGTTCTTC. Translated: CASIPQGPAYNEQFF.

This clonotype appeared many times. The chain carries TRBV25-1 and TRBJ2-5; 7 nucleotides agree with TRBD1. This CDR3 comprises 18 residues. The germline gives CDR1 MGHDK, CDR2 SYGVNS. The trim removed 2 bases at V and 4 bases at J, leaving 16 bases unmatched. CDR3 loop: CASSERVGEGDRAETQYF. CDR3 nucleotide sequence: TGTGCCAGCAGTGAACGTGTCGGTGAGGGTGACAGGGCAGAGACCCAGTACTTC. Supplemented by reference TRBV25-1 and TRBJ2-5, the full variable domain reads EADIYQTPRYLVIGTGKKITLECSQTMGHDKMYWYQQDPGMELHLIHYSYGVNSTEKGDLSSESTVSRIRTEHFPLTLESARPSHTSQYLCASSERVGEGDRAETQYFGPGTRLLVL.

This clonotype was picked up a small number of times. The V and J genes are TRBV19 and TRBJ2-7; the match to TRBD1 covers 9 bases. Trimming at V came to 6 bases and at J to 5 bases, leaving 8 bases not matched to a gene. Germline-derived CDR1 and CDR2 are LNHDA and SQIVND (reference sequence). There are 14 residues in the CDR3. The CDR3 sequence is CASRAGTGWHEQYF. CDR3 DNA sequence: TGTGCCAGTAGGGCCGGGACAGGGTGGCACGAGCAGTACTTC.

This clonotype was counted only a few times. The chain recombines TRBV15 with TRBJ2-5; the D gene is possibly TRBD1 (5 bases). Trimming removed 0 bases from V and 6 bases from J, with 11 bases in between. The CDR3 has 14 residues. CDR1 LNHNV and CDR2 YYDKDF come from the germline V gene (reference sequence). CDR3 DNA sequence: TGTGCCACCAGCAGAGATCAGGGTCTAAAGACCCAGTACTTC. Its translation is CATSRDQGLKTQYF.

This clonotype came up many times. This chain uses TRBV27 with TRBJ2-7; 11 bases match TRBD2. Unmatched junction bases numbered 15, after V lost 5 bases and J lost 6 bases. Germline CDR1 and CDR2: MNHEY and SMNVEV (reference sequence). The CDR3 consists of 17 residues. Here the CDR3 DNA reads TGTGCCAGCAGTCAGGGACTAGCGGTACCTCCGGCTGCCGAGCAGTACTTC. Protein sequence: CASSQGLAVPPAAEQYF.

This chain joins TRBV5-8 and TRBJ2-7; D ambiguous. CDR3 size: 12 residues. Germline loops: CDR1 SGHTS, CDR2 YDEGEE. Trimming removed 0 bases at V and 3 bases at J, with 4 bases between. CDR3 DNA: TGTGCCAGCAGCTTGGGTCTCTACGAGCAGTACTTC. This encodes CASSLGLYEQYF.

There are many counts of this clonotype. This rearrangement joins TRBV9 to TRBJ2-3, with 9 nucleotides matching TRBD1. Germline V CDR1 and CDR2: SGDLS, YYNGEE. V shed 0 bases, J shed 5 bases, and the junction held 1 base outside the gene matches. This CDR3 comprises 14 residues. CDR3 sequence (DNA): TGTGCCAGCAGCGTAGTGACAGGGGGAGATACGCAGTATTTT. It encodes CASSVVTGGDTQYF.

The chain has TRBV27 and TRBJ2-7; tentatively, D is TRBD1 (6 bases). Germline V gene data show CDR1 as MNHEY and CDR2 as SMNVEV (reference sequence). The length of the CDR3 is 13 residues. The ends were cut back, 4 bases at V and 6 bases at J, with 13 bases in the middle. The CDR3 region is CASSSHRASEQYF. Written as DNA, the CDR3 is TGTGCCAGCAGTTCGCACAGGGCTAGCGAGCAGTACTTC.

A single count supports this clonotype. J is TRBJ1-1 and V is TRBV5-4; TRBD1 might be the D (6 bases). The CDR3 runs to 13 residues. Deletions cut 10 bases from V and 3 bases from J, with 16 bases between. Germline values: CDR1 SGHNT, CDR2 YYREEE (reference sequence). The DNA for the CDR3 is TGTGCCGGTGGCGACAGGCCCGACACTGAAGCTTTCTTT. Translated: CAGGDRPDTEAFF.

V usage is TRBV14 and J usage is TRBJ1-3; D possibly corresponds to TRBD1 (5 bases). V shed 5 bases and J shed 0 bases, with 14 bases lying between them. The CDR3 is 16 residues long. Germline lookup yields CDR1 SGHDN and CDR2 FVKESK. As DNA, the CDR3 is TGTGCCAGCAGCGTTGCCAGGGTGACCTCTGGAAACACCATATATTTT. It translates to CASSVARVTSGNTIYF.

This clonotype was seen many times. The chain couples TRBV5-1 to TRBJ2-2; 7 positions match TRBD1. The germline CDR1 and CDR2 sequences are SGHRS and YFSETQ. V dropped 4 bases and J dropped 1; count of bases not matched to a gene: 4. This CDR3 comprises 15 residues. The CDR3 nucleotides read TGCGCCAGCAGCGCCGGGACAGTGAACACCGGGGAGCTGTTTTTT. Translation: CASSAGTVNTGELFF.

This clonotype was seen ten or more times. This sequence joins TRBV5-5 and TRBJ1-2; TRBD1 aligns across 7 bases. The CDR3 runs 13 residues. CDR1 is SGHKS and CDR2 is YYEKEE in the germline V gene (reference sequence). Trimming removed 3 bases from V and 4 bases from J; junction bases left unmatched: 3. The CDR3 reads CASSSGQAYGYTF. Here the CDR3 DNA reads TGTGCCAGCAGCTCCGGACAGGCCTATGGCTACACCTTC.

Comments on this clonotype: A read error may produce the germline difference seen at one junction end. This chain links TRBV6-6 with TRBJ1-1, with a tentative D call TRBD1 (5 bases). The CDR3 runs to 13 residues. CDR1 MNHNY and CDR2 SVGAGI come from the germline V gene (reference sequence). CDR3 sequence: CASRVSGIPEAFF. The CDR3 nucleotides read TGTGCCAGCAGGGTTTCAGGGATACCTGAGGCTTTCTTT.